This T cell receptor (beta chain) was observed in a study of identical twins. Overall study results and limits: Analyses of zero insertions could, in part, be confounded by invariant MAIT and iNKT cells. Twin sharing of out-of-frame TCR alpha was underestimated by models in monozygotic pairs. For cord blood, abundant beta clonotypes had fewer insertions, unlike memory repertoires, which showed none.

The CDR3 spans 15 residues. CDR1 MDHEN and CDR2 SYDVKM come from the germline V gene. J lost 0 bases, V lost 8 bases, and 7 bases had no gene match. Notes on this clonotype: Its antigen is not identified.

Each cDNA held unique molecular identifiers, and template switching gave it a universal primer site. TCRdb itself ran the 5' RACE reads through MiXCR, one entry per CDR3 protein. This table has 1.5 million to 2 million distinct CDR3 sequences, roughly 35% appearing once. Input material: cord blood. This clonotype was sampled from a newborn girl in good health. The chain couples TRBV28 to TRBJ2-7; 10 bases agree with TRBD2. CDR3 sequence reads: CASDELAGFSYEQYF. The DNA for the CDR3 is TGTGCCAGCGACGAACTAGCGGGATTCTCCTACGAGCAGTACTTC.